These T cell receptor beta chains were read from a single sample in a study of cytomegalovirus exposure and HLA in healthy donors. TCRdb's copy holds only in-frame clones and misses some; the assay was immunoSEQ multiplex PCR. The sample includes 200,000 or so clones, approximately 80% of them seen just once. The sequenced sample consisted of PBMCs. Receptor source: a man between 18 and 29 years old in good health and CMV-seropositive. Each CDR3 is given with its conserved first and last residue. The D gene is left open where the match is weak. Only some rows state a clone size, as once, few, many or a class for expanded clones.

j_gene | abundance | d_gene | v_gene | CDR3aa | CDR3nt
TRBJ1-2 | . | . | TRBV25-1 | CASSEYGSYGYTF | TGTGCCAGCAGTGAATATGGTAGCTATGGCTACACCTTC
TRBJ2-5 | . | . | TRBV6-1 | CATGEHRQATQYF | TGTGCCACAGGAGAGCACAGGCAGGCGACCCAGTACTTC
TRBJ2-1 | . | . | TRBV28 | CASSPRPRDYNEQFF | TGTGCCAGCAGTCCCCGTCCGAGGGACTACAATGAGCAGTTCTTC
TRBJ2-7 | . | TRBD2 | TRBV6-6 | CASSYSGGSGYEQYF | TGTGCCAGCAGTTACTCCGGCGGGAGCGGGTACGAGCAGTACTTC
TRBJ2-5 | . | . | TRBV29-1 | CSVDLAERLTQYF | TGCAGCGTTGATCTGGCGGAAAGGTTGACCCAGTACTTC
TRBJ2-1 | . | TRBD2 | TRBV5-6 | CASSVGGGVYNEQFF | TGTGCCAGCAGCGTCGGGGGGGGTGTTTACAATGAGCAGTTCTTC
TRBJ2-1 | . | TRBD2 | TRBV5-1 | CASSLTSVRYNEQFF | TGCGCCAGCAGCTTGACTAGCGTGCGTTACAATGAGCAGTTCTTC
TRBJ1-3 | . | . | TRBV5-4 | CASSLNPTEGNTIYF | TGTGCCAGCAGCCTAAATCCCACGGAGGGAAACACCATATATTTT
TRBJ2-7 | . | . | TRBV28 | CASSLLFRGRHEQYF | TGTGCCAGCAGTTTATTGTTCAGGGGGAGGCACGAGCAGTACTTC
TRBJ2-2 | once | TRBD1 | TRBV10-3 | CAISASRGRLPGELFF | TGTGCCATCAGTGCATCCAGGGGGCGTCTTCCCGGGGAGCTGTTTTTT
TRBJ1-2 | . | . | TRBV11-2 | CASSLTRSNYGYTF | TGTGCCAGCAGCCTGACACGATCTAACTATGGCTACACCTTC
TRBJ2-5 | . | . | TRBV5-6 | CASTRAFIGETQYF | TGTGCCAGCACCAGGGCCTTTATCGGGGAGACCCAGTACTTC
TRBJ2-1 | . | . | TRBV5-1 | CASSFGQQNNEQFF | TGCGCCAGCAGCTTCGGACAGCAGAACAATGAGCAGTTCTTC
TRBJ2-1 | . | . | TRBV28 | CASSFEYNEQFF | TGTGCCAGCAGTTTTGAGTACAATGAGCAGTTCTTC
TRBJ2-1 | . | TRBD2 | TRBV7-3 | CASSPRLAVSYNEQFF | TGTGCCAGCAGCCCCCGCCTAGCGGTCTCCTACAATGAGCAGTTCTTC
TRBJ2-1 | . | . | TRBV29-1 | CSAGRNEQFF | TGCAGCGCGGGGAGGAATGAGCAGTTCTTC
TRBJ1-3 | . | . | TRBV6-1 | CASSEQASGNTIYF | TGTGCCAGCAGTGAACAGGCGTCTGGAAACACCATATATTTT
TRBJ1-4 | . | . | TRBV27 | CASSGLNEKLFF | TGTGCCAGCAGTGGCCTTAATGAAAAACTGTTTTTT
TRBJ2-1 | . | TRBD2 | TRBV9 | CASSPRPGTSGSGEQFF | TGTGCCAGCAGCCCCCGTCCCGGGACTAGCGGGAGTGGTGAGCAGTTCTTC
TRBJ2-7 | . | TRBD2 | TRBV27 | CASSLRLAGEQYF | TGTGCCAGCAGTTTACGGCTAGCGGGCGAGCAGTACTTC
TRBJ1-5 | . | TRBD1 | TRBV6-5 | CASSFRGVRQPQHF | TGTGCCAGCAGTTTCAGGGGGGTTAGGCAGCCCCAGCATTTT
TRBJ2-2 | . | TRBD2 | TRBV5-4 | CASSLLGGTGELFF | TGTGCCAGCAGCTTGTTGGGGGGGACCGGGGAGCTGTTTTTT